One and the same sample provided the 9 T cell receptor beta chains below, sequenced in a study of cytomegalovirus exposure and HLA in healthy donors. 13 Jbeta primers and 60 Vbeta primers were used for the PCR. Assay used: immunoSEQ multiplex PCR; TCRdb lists only in-frame clones, some missing. Its table records about 72,000 clones. Material for sequencing was PBMCs. The receptors stem from a man in his forties in good health and CMV-seronegative.

The gene calls are TRBV6-1 and TRBJ2-5; 14 nucleotides line up with TRBD2. Germline V gene lookup returns CDR1 MNHNS and CDR2 SASEGT. V was clipped by 3 bases and J by 1 base; unmatched bases: 10. The CDR3 consists of 19 residues. The CDR3 nucleotides read TGTGCCAGCAGTGATGGGGGGACTAGCGGGGGATTCCTCCAAGAGACCCAGTACTTC. It yields the protein CASSDGGTSGGFLQETQYF.

The V and J genes are TRBV7-9 and TRBJ1-1; TRBD1 matches at 8 bases. Germline CDR1 and CDR2: SEHNR and FQNEAQ (reference sequence). The CDR3 runs to 16 residues. The ends lost 0 bases at V and 3 bases at J; junction bases unmatched: 6. CDR3 sequence reads: CASSLARPQGDTEAFF. DNA for the CDR3: TGTGCCAGCAGCTTAGCTCGGCCACAGGGGGACACTGAAGCTTTCTTT.

The chain joins TRBV14 to TRBJ1-4, with unresolved D. Per germline, CDR1 SGHDN and CDR2 FVKESK. Trimming left V 3 bases short and J 5 bases short, with 16 bases between. This CDR3 spans 16 amino acids. The CDR3 protein is CASSHLIRGENEKLFF. CDR3 bases: TGTGCCAGCAGCCACTTGATACGCGGAGAGAATGAAAAACTGTTTTTT.

This rearrangement joins TRBV2 to TRBJ1-4; D gene ambiguous. Germline assignment: CDR1 SNHLY and CDR2 FYNNEI. The CDR3 has 13 amino acids. CDR3 nucleotide sequence: TGTGCGTCAGCATACCTGTCGGAGGAAAAACTGTTTTTT. This gives the protein CASAYLSEEKLFF. The full variable domain, its missing parts supplied by reference TRBV2 and TRBJ1-4, is EPEVTQTPSHQVTQMGQEVILRCVPISNHLYFYWYRQILGQKVEFLVSFYNNEISEKSEIFDDQFSVERPDGSNFTLKIRSTKLEDSAMYFCASAYLSEEKLFFGSGTQLSVL.

The V gene is TRBV19, the J gene TRBJ1-2; D is perhaps TRBD1 (6 bases). The CDR3 loop spans 15 amino acids. The V and J ends lost 2 bases and 4 bases respectively, with 14 bases between them. Per germline, CDR1 LNHDA and CDR2 SQIVND (reference sequence). CDR3 sequence: CASSISGGEGYGYTF. In nucleotides, the CDR3 is TGTGCCAGTAGTATATCTGGGGGCGAAGGCTATGGCTACACCTTC. The whole variable domain, filled in from reference TRBV19 and TRBJ1-2, reads DGGITQSPKYLFRKEGQNVTLSCEQNLNHDAMYWYRQDPGQGLRLIYYSQIVNDFQKGDIAEGYSVSREKKESFPLTVTSAQKNPTAFYLCASSISGGEGYGYTFGSGTRLTVV.

This chain joins TRBV6-6 and TRBJ1-2; D possibly corresponds to TRBD1 (5 bases). The germline CDR1 and CDR2 sequences are MNHNY and SVGAGI (reference sequence). V was clipped by 5 bases and J by 0 bases, with 10 bases between them. This CDR3 is built from 14 residues. The CDR3 DNA sequence: TGTGCCAGCAGTGCTACAGGAGCTAACTATGGCTACACCTTC. The encoded protein is CASSATGANYGYTF.

The chain has TRBV5-6 and TRBJ2-3; D is possibly TRBD1 (6 bases). CDR1 SGHDT and CDR2 YYEEEE come from the germline V gene. This CDR3 spans 12 amino acids. Between the trimmed V and J ends, which lost 2 bases and 6 bases, there was a span of 7 bases. CDR3 coding DNA: TGTGCCAGCAGCTTTGACAGGGATACGCAGTATTTT. This encodes CASSFDRDTQYF.

This sequence joins TRBV7-9 and TRBJ2-5; TRBD1 aligns across 10 bases. The CDR3 is made up of 15 amino acids. From germline, CDR1 is SEHNR and CDR2 FQNEAQ (reference sequence). After removal of 2 bases from V and 2 bases from J, the junction contained 2 bases not matched to a gene. The CDR3, as DNA: TGTGCCAGCAGCTTACCGGGACAGGGGCAAGAGACCCAGTACTTC. This encodes CASSLPGQGQETQYF.

The chain is built from TRBV5-6 and TRBJ2-7, with 12 bases fitting TRBD2. Germline V gives CDR1 SGHDT, CDR2 YYEEEE. J gave up 6 bases and V 3 bases, and 7 bases lay outside the gene matches. CDR3 size: 15 residues. The CDR3 sequence is CASSYWTSGELEQYF. Here the CDR3 DNA reads TGTGCCAGCAGCTACTGGACTAGCGGGGAACTCGAGCAGTACTTC.